One and the same sample provided the 15 T cell receptor beta chains below, sequenced in a study of cytomegalovirus exposure and HLA in healthy donors. Use of 60 Vbeta and 13 Jbeta primers characterized the PCR. Measured with immunoSEQ multiplex PCR; TCRdb has only the in-frame clones, and not every one. This sample carries tens of thousands of clones, more than 70% of them seen once, and the ten largest clones take 6%. Sequenced material: PBMCs. The receptors come from a male donor in good health and CMV-seronegative.

This chain uses TRBV6-6 with TRBJ2-1, with 9 bases identical to TRBD1. After removal of 5 bases from V and 7 bases from J, the junction contained 6 bases not matched to a gene. The CDR3 contains 14 residues. Per germline, CDR1 MNHNY and CDR2 SVGAGI (reference sequence). The CDR3 here is CASSRDRAWNEQFF. The CDR3 nucleotides read TGTGCCAGCAGTAGGGACAGGGCGTGGAATGAGCAGTTCTTC.

The chain joins TRBV19 to TRBJ1-2; tentatively, D is TRBD1 (5 bases). Trimming removed 6 bases at V and 3 bases at J, with 8 bases between. The CDR3 is 12 residues long. The germline gives CDR1 LNHDA, CDR2 SQIVND (reference sequence). CDR3 protein: CASSPGYYGYTF. The CDR3 nucleotides read TGTGCCAGTAGCCCAGGGTACTATGGCTACACCTTC.

As for this clone: Given the absence of the conserved phenylalanine or tryptophan at the CDR3 end, a read error is likely. The chain recombines TRBV6-5 with TRBJ1-6; no definite D call. This CDR3 contains 14 residues. The germline CDR1 and CDR2 sequences are MNHEY and SVGAGI. The V end was cut by 2 bases, the J end by 10 bases, with 12 bases between. The CDR3 region is CASSYGNGKSPLHL. CDR3 nucleotides: TGTGCCAGCAGTTACGGGAACGGGAAGTCACCCCTCCACCTT.

This chain links TRBV5-1 with TRBJ1-2, with D maybe TRBD1 (6 bases). The CDR3 is made up of 14 amino acids. CDR1 SGHRS and CDR2 YFSETQ come from the germline V gene. The V end lost 1 base, the J end lost 3 bases, and 10 bases lay between the germline ends. The DNA for the CDR3 is TGCGCCAGCAGCTTGTGGGAGGGGGACTATGGCTACACCTTC. Encoded protein: CASSLWEGDYGYTF.

The rearrangement links TRBV27 to TRBJ1-6, with D uncertain. V was clipped by 3 bases and J by 0 bases, with 12 bases between them. Looked up from germline, CDR1 is MNHEY and CDR2 is SMNVEV (reference sequence). The CDR3 is 17 amino acids. The CDR3 spells CASSFLGGSSYNSPLHF. DNA for the CDR3: TGTGCCAGCAGTTTTTTAGGCGGAAGCTCCTATAATTCACCCCTCCACTTT.

This sequence joins TRBV7-3 and TRBJ1-2; 7 bases fit TRBD1. The CDR3 is made up of 14 amino acids. Per the germline V gene, CDR1 is SGHTA and CDR2 is FQGTGA. Unmatched junction bases numbered 5, after V lost 4 bases and J lost 3 bases. The CDR3 here is CASSSSGGDYGYTF. The CDR3 DNA sequence: TGTGCCAGCAGCTCCTCAGGGGGTGACTATGGCTACACCTTC.

This rearrangement joins TRBV6-1 to TRBJ2-7; 8 nucleotides match TRBD1. CDR1 and CDR2 from the germline V gene are MNHNS and SASEGT. The J segment lost 3 bases and the V segment lost 2 bases, leaving 12 bases of the junction unmatched. The CDR3 runs 17 residues. In nucleotides, the CDR3 is TGTGCCAGCAGTGAACCCATAGGACAGGGAATATTCTACGAGCAGTACTTC. Its translation is CASSEPIGQGIFYEQYF.

The CDR3 DNA is TGTGCCAGCGGAAAACAGGGGAACACAGATACGCAGTATTTT. Translating it yields CASGKQGNTDTQYF. The V call is TRBV6-5, the J call TRBJ2-3, with 7 bases lining up with TRBD1. From germline, CDR1 is MNHEY and CDR2 SVGAGI. With 8 bases clipped from V and 2 bases from J, the junction kept 7 bases outside the gene matches. The CDR3 covers 14 residues.

The genes are TRBV5-1 and TRBJ1-1, with 8 bases aligning to TRBD1. The junction had 4 bases not matched to a gene; V was cut back by 3 bases and J by 3 bases. The CDR3 length is 14 residues. Per the germline V gene, CDR1 is SGHRS and CDR2 is YFSETQ. CDR3 nucleotide sequence: TGCGCCAGCAGCTCGGACAGGGCTGACACTGAAGCTTTCTTT. Translating gives CASSSDRADTEAFF.

In DNA, the CDR3 is TGTGCCAGCAGTTACTCGAATTCAGGGGGCTACGAGCAGTACTTC. Protein product: CASSYSNSGGYEQYF. The gene calls are TRBV6-6 and TRBJ2-5, with 7 nucleotides matching TRBD1. The DNA end is a closer match to TRBJ2-7, so the J assignment may be wrong. Germline CDR1 is MNHNY and CDR2 is SVGAGI (reference sequence). This CDR3 has 15 residues.

V is TRBV27 and J is TRBJ2-3; 9 bases are shared with TRBD2. Germline loops: CDR1 MNHEY, CDR2 SMNVEV (reference sequence). CDR3 size: 15 residues. V lost 8 bases, J lost 7 bases, and 13 bases stayed unmatched. The CDR3 loop is CASGGGASGEHTQYF. The CDR3 bases are TGTGCCAGCGGGGGTGGGGCTAGCGGGGAACATACGCAGTATTTT.

This clone was observed a single time. This chain uses TRBV2 with TRBJ1-1, with D perhaps matching TRBD1 (5 bases). The CDR3 length is 12 residues. Trimming pared 4 bases from V and 10 bases from J, leaving 13 bases between. Germline lookup yields CDR1 SNHLY and CDR2 FYNNEI. The CDR3 nucleotides are TGTGCCAGCAGTGGGGATTGGGGGGGAGCTTTCTTT. Residues: CASSGDWGGAFF.

This clone has only one observation. The V call is TRBV6-5, the J call TRBJ2-1, with TRBD1 identical over 7 bases. Trimming at V came to 0 bases and at J to 8 bases, leaving 1 base not matched to a gene. The germline V gene has CDR1 MNHEY and CDR2 SVGAGI. This CDR3 region has 13 residues. The CDR3 reads CASSYSTGDEQFF. CDR3 sequence (DNA): TGTGCCAGCAGTTACTCCACAGGGGATGAGCAGTTCTTC.

This rearrangement joins TRBV4-3 to TRBJ2-1, with 7 positions matching TRBD1. The CDR3 totals 17 residues. Germline V gene data show CDR1 as LGHNA and CDR2 as YSLEER. V shed 4 bases and J 6 bases; nucleotides not matched to a gene: 15. CDR3 bases: TGCGCCAGCAGCCCCGGTTCAGCGACAGGGAACTCCAATGAGCAGTTCTTC. As protein: CASSPGSATGNSNEQFF.

This chain joins TRBV7-2 and TRBJ1-2, with 10 bases lining up with TRBD1. Trimming removed 5 bases from V and 4 bases from J; junction bases left unmatched: 16. CDR3 length: 18 residues. Germline CDR1 reads SGHTA; CDR2 reads FQGNSA. CDR3 nucleotides: TGTGCCAGCAGCCCCCCCGGGACAGGGGCCCCTTCACCCTATGGCTACACCTTC. It yields the protein CASSPPGTGAPSPYGYTF.